One and the same sample provided the 21 T cell receptor beta chains below, sequenced in a study of blood T cell repertoires in COVID-19. Generated by immunoSEQ multiplex PCR, the TCRdb table keeps only in-frame clones and is missing some. The table has more than 300,000 clones, 70% to 90% seen once. Material for sequencing was PBMCs or T cells enriched from blood (not recorded which). These receptors all come from a young man who had recovered from COVID-19.

The chain carries TRBV9 and TRBJ2-1; TRBD2 aligns across 7 bases. J lost 7 bases, V lost 4 bases, and 11 bases had no gene match. Germline assignment: CDR1 SGDLS and CDR2 YYNGEE. The CDR3 is 15 residues long. The CDR3 sequence: CASSPHSGDPNEQFF. The CDR3 DNA sequence: TGTGCCAGCAGCCCTCACAGCGGGGATCCGAATGAGCAGTTCTTC.

The chain uses TRBV18 and TRBJ1-1, with D unclear. Germline values: CDR1 KGHSH, CDR2 LQKENI. The V end was cut by 2 bases, the J end by 4 bases, with 8 bases between. This CDR3 comprises 13 residues. The CDR3 region is CASSPSVATEAFF. The CDR3 nucleotides read TGTGCCAGCTCACCATCGGTAGCCACTGAAGCTTTCTTT.

The chain employs TRBV27 and TRBJ1-1; a weak D match, TRBD1 (6 bases). CDR1 MNHEY and CDR2 SMNVEV come from the germline V gene (reference sequence). Trimming left V 4 bases short and J 5 bases short, with 20 bases between. CDR3 length: 16 residues. The CDR3 DNA sequence: TGTGCCAGCAGTTCTACTCGACAGGTTGGGCCAACTGAAGCTTTCTTT. As protein: CASSSTRQVGPTEAFF.

The chain couples TRBV2 to TRBJ2-6; no reliable D call. Germline V gene lookup returns CDR1 SNHLY and CDR2 FYNNEI. The ends were cut back, 6 bases at V and 0 bases at J, with 6 bases in the middle. The CDR3 contains 14 residues. CDR3 nucleotide sequence: TGTGCCAGCAGCCAGGACTCTGGGGCCAACGTCCTGACTTTC. It specifies CASSQDSGANVLTF.

The chain is built from TRBV5-1 and TRBJ2-2; D unclear. The germline CDR1 and CDR2 sequences are SGHRS and YFSETQ. V lost 6 bases, J lost 3 bases, and 12 bases lay in between. CDR3 length equals 14 residues. The CDR3 sequence is CASTLLLDTGELFF. The CDR3 DNA follows: TGCGCCAGCACCCTCCTCCTTGACACCGGGGAGCTGTTTTTT.

The chain links TRBV7-6 to TRBJ1-6; 8 bases fit TRBD1. The CDR3 length is 19 residues. CDR1 is SGHVS, CDR2 FNYEAQ, per germline. J was trimmed by 7 bases and V by 1 base; bases with no gene match: 15. The CDR3 is CASSLGFEDRETENSPLHF. The CDR3 DNA follows: TGTGCCAGCAGCTTAGGGTTCGAGGACAGGGAAACGGAGAATTCACCCCTCCACTTT. The full variable domain, in which reference TRBV7-6 and TRBJ1-6 provide the parts outside the CDR3, is GAGVSQSPRYKVTKRGQDVALRCDPISGHVSLYWYRQALGQGPEFLTYFNYEAQQDKSGLPNDRFSAERPEGSISTLTIQRTEQRDSAMYRCASSLGFEDRETENSPLHFGNGTRLTVT.

V gene TRBV7-9 combines with J gene TRBJ1-6; D call uncertain. CDR1 is SEHNR, CDR2 FQNEAQ, per germline (reference sequence). V lost 1 base to trimming and J lost 7 bases, with 8 bases between them. This CDR3 comprises 14 residues. The CDR3 coding sequence is TGTGCCAGCAGCTTAGATCGGGGAAATTCACCCCTCCACTTT. It translates to CASSLDRGNSPLHF.

The genes are TRBV12-5 and TRBJ2-3; 8 bases agree with TRBD1. Germline V CDR1 and CDR2: LGHNT, FRNRAP. With 5 bases clipped from V and 1 base from J, the junction kept 2 bases outside the gene matches. The CDR3 runs 14 residues. The CDR3 reads CASGTGQGTDTQYF. CDR3 coding DNA: TGTGCTAGTGGTACGGGACAGGGCACAGATACGCAGTATTTT. The full variable domain, in which reference TRBV12-5 and TRBJ2-3 provide the parts outside the CDR3, is DARVTQTPRHKVTEMGQEVTMRCQPILGHNTVFWYRQTMMQGLELLAYFRNRAPLDDSGMPKDRFSAEMPDATLATLKIQPSEPRDSAVYFCASGTGQGTDTQYFGPGTRLTVL.

This chain links TRBV7-8 with TRBJ2-7; the match to TRBD2 covers 14 bases. The CDR3 runs 15 residues. Germline CDR1 and CDR2: SGHVS and FQNEAQ. V shed 4 bases, J shed 6 bases, and the junction held 5 bases outside the gene matches. The DNA for the CDR3 is TGTGCCAGCAGCTCGACTAGCGGGAGGGCCCCCGAGCAGTACTTC. It encodes CASSSTSGRAPEQYF.

The V gene is TRBV11-2, the J gene TRBJ1-1, with D perhaps matching TRBD1 (6 bases). The germline gives CDR1 SGHAT, CDR2 FQNNGV. The CDR3 length is 14 residues. V lost 0 bases and J lost 10, with 15 bases in between. The CDR3 loop is CASSLDLAGVIAFF. CDR3 sequence (DNA): TGTGCCAGCAGCTTAGATCTTGCAGGGGTAATAGCTTTCTTT.

Points on this clone: At one boundary the junction diverges from the germline segment, which might be a read error. V gene TRBV4-2 combines with J gene TRBJ2-3; TRBD2 matches 7 bases. There are 16 residues in the CDR3. The V gene's germline CDR1 is LGHNA and CDR2 YNFKEQ. This CDR3 reads CASSQDRASGTDTQYF. CDR3 coding DNA: TGTGCCAGCAGCCAAGATAGGGCTAGCGGCACGGATACGCAGTATTTT.

The chain recombines TRBV5-1 with TRBJ2-7; D is perhaps TRBD1 (5 bases). V lost 0 bases to trimming and J lost 2 bases, with 15 bases between them. The germline V gene encodes CDR1 SGHRS and CDR2 YFSETQ. CDR3 length: 16 amino acids. In DNA form, the CDR3 reads TGCGCCAGCAGCTTGGATGCCATCGACAGTACCTACGAGCAGTACTTC. Translated, it gives CASSLDAIDSTYEQYF.

The genes are TRBV5-1 and TRBJ2-1; 9 bases map to TRBD1. CDR1 is SGHRS and CDR2 is YFSETQ in the germline V gene. V shed 5 bases, J shed 7 bases, and the junction held 1 base outside the gene matches. CDR3 length equals 12 residues. The CDR3 reads CASRDRGNEQFF. In DNA, the CDR3 is TGCGCCAGCAGGGACAGGGGTAATGAGCAGTTCTTC.

This clone was found a few times. The V and J genes are TRBV6-1 and TRBJ2-7; 8 bases align to TRBD2. This CDR3 comprises 16 residues. The V gene's germline CDR1 is MNHNS and CDR2 SASEGT. V lost 3 bases, J lost 3 bases, and 10 bases stayed unmatched. Here the CDR3 DNA reads TGTGCCAGCAGTGACATCGGACTAGCCGCCGGCTACGAGCAGTACTTC. Translating gives CASSDIGLAAGYEQYF.

For the CDR3, the DNA is TGCGCCAGCAGCTTGGGGGCAACTTGGACTGAAGCTTTCTTT. Protein: CASSLGATWTEAFF. The rearrangement links TRBV5-1 to TRBJ1-1; unclear D gene. There are 14 residues in the CDR3. The germline V gene encodes CDR1 SGHRS and CDR2 YFSETQ. The V end lost 0 bases, the J end lost 5 bases, and 11 bases lay between the germline ends.

This chain links TRBV25-1 with TRBJ1-1; maybe TRBD1 (5 bases). Germline V CDR1 and CDR2: MGHDK, SYGVNS. V lost 2 bases and J 1 base, leaving 11 bases between the germline ends. The CDR3 has 15 amino acids. The CDR3 nucleotides read TGTGCCAGCAGTGAAGGGGGGGTAGGGAACACTGAAGCTTTCTTT. The encoded protein is CASSEGGVGNTEAFF.

The chain has TRBV3-1 (or the pseudogene TRBV3-2) and TRBJ2-1, with D uncertain. The CDR3 has 13 residues. Deletions cut 0 bases from V and 4 bases from J, with 4 bases between. Per the germline V gene, CDR1 is LGHDT and CDR2 is YNNKEL (reference sequence). The CDR3 loop reads CASSQERYNEQFF. Here the CDR3 DNA reads TGTGCCAGCAGCCAAGAGAGGTACAATGAGCAGTTCTTC.

The rearrangement links TRBV28 to TRBJ2-3, with 7 bases identical to TRBD2. Looked up from germline, CDR1 is MDHEN and CDR2 is SYDVKM. CDR3 length: 14 residues. Trimming removed 4 bases from V and 1 base from J; junction bases left unmatched: 2. The CDR3 DNA is TGTGCCAGCAGTTCCGCGGGGGGCACAGATACGCAGTATTTT. As protein: CASSSAGGTDTQYF.

The chain is built from TRBV24-1 and TRBJ2-1; 9 bases align to TRBD2. CDR1 is KGHDR, CDR2 SFDVKD, per germline. V lost 3 bases to trimming and J lost 2 bases; unmatched junction nucleotides: 4. The CDR3 is 16 amino acids. The chain's CDR3 is CATSDGRLAAYNEQFF. CDR3 DNA sequence: TGTGCCACCAGTGATGGAAGACTAGCGGCCTACAATGAGCAGTTCTTC.

V and J are TRBV19 and TRBJ2-4, with D perhaps matching TRBD1 (8 bases). This CDR3 comprises 18 residues. Trimming took 5 bases from V and 8 from J, leaving 28 bases between them. Germline-derived CDR1 and CDR2 are LNHDA and SQIVND (reference sequence). The CDR3: CASSGALWTGRGRDIQYF. The CDR3, as DNA: TGTGCCAGTAGTGGGGCCCTTTGGACAGGGAGGGGGCGTGACATTCAGTACTTC. The full variable domain, its missing parts supplied by reference TRBV19 and TRBJ2-4, is DGGITQSPKYLFRKEGQNVTLSCEQNLNHDAMYWYRQDPGQGLRLIYYSQIVNDFQKGDIAEGYSVSREKKESFPLTVTSAQKNPTAFYLCASSGALWTGRGRDIQYFGAGTRLSVL.

The J gene is TRBJ2-3, the V gene TRBV5-5; no clear D gene. V gave up 0 bases and J gave up 2 bases, with 10 bases separating them. Germline V gives CDR1 SGHKS, CDR2 YYEKEE (reference sequence). This CDR3 comprises 15 residues. The CDR3 nucleotides are TGTGCCAGCAGCTTGGCAGCCGACACCACAGATACGCAGTATTTT. Protein sequence: CASSLAADTTDTQYF.